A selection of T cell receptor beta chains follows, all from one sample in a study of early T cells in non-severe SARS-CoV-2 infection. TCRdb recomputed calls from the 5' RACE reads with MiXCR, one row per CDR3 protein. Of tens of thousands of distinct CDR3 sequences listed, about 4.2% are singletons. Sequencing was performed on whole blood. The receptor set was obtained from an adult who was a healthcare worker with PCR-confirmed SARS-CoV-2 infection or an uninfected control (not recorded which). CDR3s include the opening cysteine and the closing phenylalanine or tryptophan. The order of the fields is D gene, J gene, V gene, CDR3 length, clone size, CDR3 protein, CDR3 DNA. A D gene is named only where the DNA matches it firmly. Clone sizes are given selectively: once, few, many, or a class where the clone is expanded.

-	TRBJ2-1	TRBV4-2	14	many	CASSQAGTHNEQFF	TGTGCCAGCAGCCAAGCCGGGACTCACAATGAGCAGTTCTTC
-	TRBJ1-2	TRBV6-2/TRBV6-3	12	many	CASSSGSYGYTF	TGTGCCAGCAGTTCAGGGAGCTATGGCTACACCTTC
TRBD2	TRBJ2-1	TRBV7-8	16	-	CASTRVGAGTNNEQFF	TGTGCCAGCACCCGAGTAGGGGCGGGGACTAACAATGAGCAGTTCTTC
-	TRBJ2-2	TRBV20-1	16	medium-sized	CSARPAGALNTGELFF	TGCAGTGCTAGACCAGCGGGCGCCTTGAACACCGGGGAGCTGTTTTTT
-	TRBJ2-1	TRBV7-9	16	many	CASSSSVASSYNEQFF	TGTGCCAGCAGCTCATCTGTGGCGAGCTCCTACAATGAGCAGTTCTTC
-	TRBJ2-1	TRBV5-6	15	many	CASSLGPSSYNEQFF	TGTGCCAGCAGCCTGGGGCCAAGCTCCTACAATGAGCAGTTCTTC
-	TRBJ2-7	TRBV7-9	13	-	CASSLVASYEQYF	TGTGCCAGCAGCTTAGTAGCCTCCTACGAGCAGTACTTC
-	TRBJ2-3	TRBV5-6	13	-	CASSLDRTDTQYF	TGTGCCAGCAGCTTGGACAGAACAGATACGCAGTATTTT
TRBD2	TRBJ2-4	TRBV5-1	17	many	CASSSRELAGGCDIQYF	TGCGCCAGCAGCTCCCGGGAACTAGCGGGAGGGTGTGACATTCAGTACTTC
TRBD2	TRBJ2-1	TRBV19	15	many	CASRLGGGGLNEQFF	TGTGCCAGTAGACTCGGAGGCGGGGGTCTAAATGAGCAGTTCTTC
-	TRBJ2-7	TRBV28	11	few	CASSRGYEQYF	TGTGCCAGCAGCAGGGGCTACGAGCAGTACTTC
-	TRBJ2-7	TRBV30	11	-	CAWSQGYEQYF	TGTGCCTGGAGTCAGGGGTACGAGCAGTACTTC
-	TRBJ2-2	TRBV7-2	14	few	CASSKTRDTGELFF	TGTGCCAGCAGCAAGACTAGAGACACCGGGGAGCTGTTTTTT
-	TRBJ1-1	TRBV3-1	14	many	CASSQDRTNTEAFF	TGTGCCAGCAGCCAAGATCGGACGAACACTGAAGCTTTCTTT
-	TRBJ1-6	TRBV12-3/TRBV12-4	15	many	CASSLGTRSNSPLHF	TGTGCCAGCAGCCTCGGGACGCGTTCTAATTCACCCCTCCACTTT
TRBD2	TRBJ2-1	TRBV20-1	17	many	CSARRTSGRVGYNEQFF	TGCAGTGCTAGGCGGACTAGCGGGAGGGTTGGCTACAATGAGCAGTTCTTC
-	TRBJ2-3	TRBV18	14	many	CASSPQTGTDTQYF	TGTGCCAGCTCACCCCAGACAGGCACAGATACGCAGTATTTT
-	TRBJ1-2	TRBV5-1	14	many	CASSFTYSLSGYTF	TGCGCCAGCAGCTTCACATATTCCCTCAGCGGCTACACCTTC
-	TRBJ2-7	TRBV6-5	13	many	CASSYVAAGEQYF	TGTGCCAGCAGTTACGTAGCGGCGGGTGAGCAGTACTTC
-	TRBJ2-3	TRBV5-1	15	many	CASSLAGGFADTQYF	TGCGCCAGCAGCTTGGCCGGAGGGTTCGCAGATACGCAGTATTTT
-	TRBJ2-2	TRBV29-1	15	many	CSVPLAGRADGELFF	TGCAGCGTGCCCCTGGCAGGCAGGGCGGACGGGGAGCTGTTTTTT
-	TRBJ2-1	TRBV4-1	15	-	CASSPSVAVQNEQFF	TGCGCCAGCAGCCCCTCTGTGGCGGTGCAGAATGAGCAGTTCTTC